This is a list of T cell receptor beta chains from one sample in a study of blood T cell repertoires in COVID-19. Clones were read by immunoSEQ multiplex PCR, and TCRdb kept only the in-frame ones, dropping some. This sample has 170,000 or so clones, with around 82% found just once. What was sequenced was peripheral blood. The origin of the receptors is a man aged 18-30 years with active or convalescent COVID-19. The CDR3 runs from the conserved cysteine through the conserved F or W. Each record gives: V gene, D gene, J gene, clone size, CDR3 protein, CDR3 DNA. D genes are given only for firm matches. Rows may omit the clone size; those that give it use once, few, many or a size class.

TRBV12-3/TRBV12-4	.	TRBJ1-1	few	CASSQDRNTEAFF	TGTGCCAGCAGCCAGGACAGGAACACTGAAGCTTTCTTT
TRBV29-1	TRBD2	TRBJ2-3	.	CSVGTAGGFSDTQYF	TGCAGCGTTGGAACTGCGGGAGGGTTTTCAGATACGCAGTATTTT
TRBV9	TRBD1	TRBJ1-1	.	CASSVGQGRSHTEAFF	TGTGCCAGCAGCGTCGGACAGGGACGGTCCCACACTGAAGCTTTCTTT
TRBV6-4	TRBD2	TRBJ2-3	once	CASSTGTSNTDTQYF	TGTGCCAGCAGCACCGGGACTAGCAACACAGATACGCAGTATTTT
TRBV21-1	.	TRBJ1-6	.	CASKVTGGFNSPLHF	TGTGCCAGCAAGGTGACAGGGGGCTTTAATTCACCCCTCCACTTT
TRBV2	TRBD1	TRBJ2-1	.	CASSEGTGPVEQFF	TGTGCCAGCAGTGAAGGGACAGGCCCAGTTGAGCAGTTCTTC
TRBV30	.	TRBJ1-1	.	CAWSFRGPTEAFF	TGTGCCTGGAGTTTTCGGGGTCCCACTGAAGCTTTCTTT
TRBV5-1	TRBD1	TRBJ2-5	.	CASSRGTGGQETQYF	TGCGCCAGCAGCCGCGGGACAGGGGGACAAGAGACCCAGTACTTC
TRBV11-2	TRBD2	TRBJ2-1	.	CASSLRTSGRSRHEQFF	TGTGCCAGCAGCTTGAGGACTAGCGGGAGATCGCGTCATGAGCAGTTCTTC
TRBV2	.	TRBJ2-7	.	CASSVAARGGEQYF	TGTGCCAGCAGTGTAGCCGCGAGGGGAGGCGAGCAGTACTTC
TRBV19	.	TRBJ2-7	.	CASSIGTPNSEQYF	TGTGCCAGTAGTATCGGGACACCTAACTCCGAGCAGTACTTC
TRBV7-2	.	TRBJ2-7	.	CASSSQGGSYEQYF	TGTGCCAGCAGCTCACAGGGCGGGTCCTACGAGCAGTACTTC